Following are 10 T cell receptor beta chains from one sample sequenced in a study of blood T cell repertoires in COVID-19. Sequenced by immunoSEQ multiplex PCR; TCRdb stores in-frame clones only, minus some. The sample carries 200,000 to 250,000 clones, more than 85% recorded once. Sequencing was carried out using peripheral blood. The origin of the receptors is a man in his fifties or sixties with COVID-19, enrolled during active disease.

V usage is TRBV3-1 (or the pseudogene TRBV3-2) and J usage is TRBJ1-4; D is possibly TRBD1 (5 bases). With 2 bases removed from V and 8 bases from J, the gap between germline ends came to 18 bases. The CDR3 loop spans 16 amino acids. Germline loops: CDR1 LGHDT, CDR2 YNNKEL (reference sequence). Written as DNA, the CDR3 is TGTGCCAGCAGCCAAAACCCCGGAACAGGTGGGGAAAAACTGTTTTTT. Translating gives CASSQNPGTGGEKLFF.

The rearrangement joins TRBV30 to TRBJ1-1; the D gene is possibly TRBD1 (5 bases). Germline V gene lookup returns CDR1 GTSNPN and CDR2 SVGIG (reference sequence). The CDR3 runs 13 residues. V was pared by 2 bases and J by 4 bases, with 11 bases between. CDR3 DNA sequence: TGTGCCTGGAGTCCGGGGGTAGGCACTGAAGCTTTCTTT. It specifies CAWSPGVGTEAFF.

The V call is TRBV12-2, the J call TRBJ2-2; the table gives TRBD2 as D, unverified against the DNA. TRBV12-2 is a pseudogene segment. This CDR3 is built from 20 residues. The CDR3 region is CASRLPSCDLRSPGTGELFF. For the CDR3, the DNA is TGTGCAAGTCGCTTACCATCATGTGACTTGAGGTCCCCGGGCACCGGGGAGCTGTTTTTT.

V usage is TRBV14 and J usage is TRBJ1-1, with D uncertain. Germline CDR1 and CDR2: SGHDN and FVKESK. V gave up 0 bases and J gave up 5 bases, with 10 bases separating them. This CDR3 has 14 residues. CDR3 sequence reads: CASSQDVSGTEAFF. The CDR3 region has the DNA TGTGCCAGCAGCCAAGACGTATCGGGGACTGAAGCTTTCTTT.

V gene TRBV27 combines with J gene TRBJ1-2; D may be TRBD1 (5 bases). The V gene lost 3 bases and the J gene lost 2 bases, with 10 bases spanning the gap. The CDR3 runs to 14 residues. CDR1 is MNHEY and CDR2 is SMNVEV in the germline V gene (reference sequence). The CDR3 sequence is CASSFRAGNYGYTF. Here the CDR3 DNA reads TGTGCCAGCAGTTTTCGCGCAGGGAACTATGGCTACACCTTC.

The chain employs TRBV2 and TRBJ1-5; TRBD1 is a possible D gene (6 bases). The length of the CDR3 is 14 residues. Trimming took 4 bases from V and 7 from J, leaving 14 bases between them. Germline loops: CDR1 SNHLY, CDR2 FYNNEI. CDR3 sequence (DNA): TGTGCCAGCAGTGGGTCGGGGGGCGTCCAGCCCCAGCATTTT. It specifies CASSGSGGVQPQHF. Complete variable domain (other parts from reference TRBV2 and TRBJ1-5): EPEVTQTPSHQVTQMGQEVILRCVPISNHLYFYWYRQILGQKVEFLVSFYNNEISEKSEIFDDQFSVERPDGSNFTLKIRSTKLEDSAMYFCASSGSGGVQPQHFGDGTRLSIL.

This clone was observed a single time. The V gene is TRBV2, the J gene TRBJ2-3; 12 bases align to TRBD2. V was pared by 6 bases and J by 6 bases, with 7 bases of the junction left unmatched. Germline CDR1 and CDR2: SNHLY and FYNNEI. The CDR3 covers 15 residues. As DNA, the CDR3 is TGTGCCAGCAGGCTACTAGCGGGGGGCAGCGATACGCAGTATTTT. This encodes CASRLLAGGSDTQYF.

This chain joins TRBV5-6 and TRBJ1-5; 7 bases are a match to TRBD1. The CDR3 contains 14 residues. The trim removed 4 bases at V and 7 bases at J, leaving 8 bases unmatched. Germline V CDR1 and CDR2: SGHDT, YYEEEE. The CDR3 is CASSRRGRLQPQHF. In DNA form, the CDR3 reads TGTGCCAGCAGCCGGAGGGGGCGATTGCAGCCCCAGCATTTT.

This rearrangement joins TRBV12-3 or TRBV12-4 to TRBJ2-7; TRBD2 might be the D (5 bases). This CDR3 contains 12 residues. The V gene lost 0 bases and the J gene lost 9 bases, with 9 bases spanning the gap. CDR3 coding DNA: TGTGCCAGCAGTTTAGCGCTTGGGAGGCAGTACTTC. Residues: CASSLALGRQYF.

This CDR3 reads CASSLVSGVNTGELFF. CDR3 sequence (DNA): TGCGCCAGCAGCTTGGTTAGCGGGGTGAACACCGGGGAGCTGTTTTTT. The chain couples TRBV5-1 to TRBJ2-2; 8 bases align to TRBD2. CDR3 length equals 16 residues. Germline V gene data show CDR1 as SGHRS and CDR2 as YFSETQ. Trimming cost V 0 bases and J 1 base; bases outside gene matches: 2.